Listed below are T cell receptor beta chains from one sample, sequenced in a study of T-cell memory formation after mild COVID-19. TCRdb independently ran MiXCR on the 5' RACE reads; one entry per CDR3 protein. The data show about 300,000 distinct CDR3 sequences, with around 19% seen just once and roughly 20% held by the top ten. The sequencing sample was made of PBMCs or a T cell subset sorted from them (not recorded which). These receptors came from a man younger than 35 who had mild COVID-19 (a few samples of this study predate the infection). Cell type and time point are not known. CDR3s include the opening cysteine and the closing phenylalanine or tryptophan. Each record gives: clone size, V gene, D gene, J gene, CDR3 DNA, CDR3 protein. A D gene is named only where the DNA matches it firmly. Clone size is given for some rows only: seen once, a few or many times, or a class if the clone is expanded.

abundance: -
v_gene: TRBV4-3
d_gene: TRBD2
j_gene: TRBJ2-3
CDR3nt: TGCGCCAGCAGCCGACTAGGCGGGGGGGGACCAGATACGCAGTATTTT
CDR3aa: CASSRLGGGGPDTQYF

abundance: few
v_gene: TRBV7-2
d_gene: -
j_gene: TRBJ2-3
CDR3nt: TGTGCCAGCAGCTCCCCTTCGCGGTCCGTCCCGGTTGATACGCAGTATTTT
CDR3aa: CASSSPSRSVPVDTQYF

abundance: few
v_gene: TRBV20-1
d_gene: -
j_gene: TRBJ2-2
CDR3nt: TGCAGTGCCACCAAGGCAGGGTGGGGGTCCGGGGAGCTGTTTTTT
CDR3aa: CSATKAGWGSGELFF

abundance: many
v_gene: TRBV11-2
d_gene: -
j_gene: TRBJ2-3
CDR3nt: TGTGCCAGCAGCTTAGCTCAGCAAGATACGCAGTATTTT
CDR3aa: CASSLAQQDTQYF

abundance: few
v_gene: TRBV7-9
d_gene: -
j_gene: TRBJ1-6
CDR3nt: TGTGCCAGCAGCTTACTTGGAAGGGCTGAATCGCCCCTCCACTTT
CDR3aa: CASSLLGRAESPLHF

abundance: few
v_gene: TRBV6-5
d_gene: -
j_gene: TRBJ1-1
CDR3nt: TGTGCCAGCAGTTACCGCCGGACAGTGCTAACCACTGAAGCTTTCTTT
CDR3aa: CASSYRRTVLTTEAFF

abundance: -
v_gene: TRBV5-4
d_gene: -
j_gene: TRBJ2-3
CDR3nt: TGTGCCAGCAGCCATAACGGTCAGCCGGGGCGTACGCAGTATTTT
CDR3aa: CASSHNGQPGRTQYF

abundance: once
v_gene: TRBV30
d_gene: -
j_gene: TRBJ1-1
CDR3nt: TGTGCCTGGAACGGGGGGGTCGGCACTGAAGCTTTCTTT
CDR3aa: CAWNGGVGTEAFF

abundance: few
v_gene: TRBV18
d_gene: -
j_gene: TRBJ2-1
CDR3nt: TGTGCCAGCTCACCACCGTGGGGGAGCTCCTACAATGAGCAGTTCTTC
CDR3aa: CASSPPWGSSYNEQFF

abundance: many
v_gene: TRBV5-1
d_gene: -
j_gene: TRBJ2-3
CDR3nt: TGTGCCAGCAGCTCGGACAGAGCCACAGATACGCAGTATTTT
CDR3aa: CASSSDRATDTQYF

abundance: few
v_gene: TRBV14
d_gene: TRBD1
j_gene: TRBJ2-7
CDR3nt: TGTGCCAGTCCCTCGCCCGGGACAGGGGCAAACGAGCAGTACTTC
CDR3aa: CASPSPGTGANEQYF

abundance: few
v_gene: TRBV5-1
d_gene: -
j_gene: TRBJ2-5
CDR3nt: TGCGCCAGCAGCCACCGGGAGAGCTTGGGGGAGACCCAGTACTTC
CDR3aa: CASSHRESLGETQYF

abundance: -
v_gene: TRBV12-3/TRBV12-4
d_gene: TRBD2
j_gene: TRBJ2-1
CDR3nt: TGTGCCAGCTCCCGGGGGGGTCGCGCCTACAATGAGCAGTTCTTC
CDR3aa: CASSRGGRAYNEQFF

abundance: -
v_gene: TRBV9
d_gene: -
j_gene: TRBJ2-6
CDR3nt: TGTGCCAGCAGCCCCAGGACAGGGGCCAACGTCCTGACTTTC
CDR3aa: CASSPRTGANVLTF

abundance: -
v_gene: TRBV30
d_gene: TRBD1
j_gene: TRBJ1-3
CDR3nt: TGTGCCTGGAGGAGACAGGGCCTTCACTCTGGAAACACCATATATTTT
CDR3aa: CAWRRQGLHSGNTIYF

abundance: -
v_gene: TRBV6-2/TRBV6-3
d_gene: TRBD2
j_gene: TRBJ2-3
CDR3nt: TGTGCCAGCAGGGACCCCTGGACTAGTAGGGATACGCAGTATTTT
CDR3aa: CASRDPWTSRDTQYF

abundance: -
v_gene: TRBV7-2
d_gene: TRBD1
j_gene: TRBJ1-1
CDR3nt: TGTGCCAGCAGCCCTTACAGGGGGCAGAACACTGAAGCTTTCTTT
CDR3aa: CASSPYRGQNTEAFF